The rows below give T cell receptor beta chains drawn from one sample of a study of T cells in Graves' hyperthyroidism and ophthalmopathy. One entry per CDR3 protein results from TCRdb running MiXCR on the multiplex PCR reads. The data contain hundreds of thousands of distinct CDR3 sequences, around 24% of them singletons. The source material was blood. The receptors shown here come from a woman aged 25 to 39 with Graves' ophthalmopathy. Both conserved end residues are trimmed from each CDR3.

CDR3 protein: ASSVGGRGTQETQY
V gene: TRBV9

CDR3 protein: ACSSARSGNTIY
V gene: TRBV30

CDR3 protein: ASSYSVVPQH
V gene: TRBV6-2/TRBV6-3

CDR3 protein: ASSSRAGAPKTQY
V gene: TRBV6-5

CDR3 protein: ASSLFQEAKNIKY
V gene: TRBV7-9

CDR3 protein: AISDTRAYEQY
V gene: TRBV10-3

CDR3 protein: ASSYDRVSGANVLT
V gene: TRBV6-2/TRBV6-3

CDR3 protein: ASSIREGYT
V gene: TRBV28

CDR3 protein: ASSLGRTNYGYT
V gene: TRBV12-3/TRBV12-4

CDR3 protein: SASNRDTEAF
V gene: TRBV20-1

CDR3 protein: ASSSVLTGDRAGRSTEAF
V gene: TRBV7-1

CDR3 protein: SVAPDRTYEQY
V gene: TRBV29-1

CDR3 protein: ASVRRQTSDYEQY
V gene: TRBV6-1

CDR3 protein: SARLTPGQGVRGANVLT
V gene: TRBV20-1